Listed below are T cell receptor beta chains from one sample, sequenced in a study of shared clonotypes between healthy human individuals. The table came from immunoSEQ multiplex PCR; TCRdb's copy has only in-frame clones and leaves some out. Among about 2.3 million clones, over 85% were seen once, and the ten largest hold about 0.37%. What was sequenced was naive CD4+ T cells from PBMCs. The receptors here all came from a man younger than 30 in good health. Some clones in this sample may be carry-over from other donors' samples. The CDR3 runs from the conserved cysteine through the conserved F or W. D genes are given only for firm matches. Some rows have no size entry. The others give once, few or many, or a class for an expanded clone.

CDR3 | DNA | J | D | size | V
CASSPNRRETQETQYF | TGTGCCAGCTCACCAAACAGAAGGGAAACTCAAGAGACCCAGTACTTC | TRBJ2-5 | - | - | TRBV18
CASSLTGGTSGNTIYF | TGTGCCAGCAGCTTAACCGGGGGGACCTCTGGAAACACCATATATTTT | TRBJ1-3 | - | once | TRBV7-3
CASSYSVAGLPHEQYF | TGTGCCAGCAGTTACTCGGTAGCGGGATTGCCCCACGAGCAGTACTTC | TRBJ2-7 | TRBD2 | - | TRBV6-5
CASSSPGGATDTQYF | TGCGCCAGCAGCTCCCCCGGCGGGGCCACAGATACGCAGTATTTT | TRBJ2-3 | - | - | TRBV5-1
CASSPLAGGPKDTQYF | TGTGCCAGCAGCCCGCTAGCGGGAGGGCCTAAAGATACGCAGTATTTT | TRBJ2-3 | TRBD2 | - | TRBV7-9
CASSNAGDQETQYF | TGTGCCAGCAGTAACGCTGGCGACCAAGAGACCCAGTACTTC | TRBJ2-5 | - | - | TRBV28
CASSPGTDNQPQHF | TGTGCCAGCTCACCCGGGACAGACAATCAGCCCCAGCATTTT | TRBJ1-5 | TRBD1 | few | TRBV18
CASSKLGTLEAFF | TGTGCCAGCAGTAAATTAGGGACTCTCGAAGCTTTCTTT | TRBJ1-1 | - | - | TRBV27
CASSRLAGDYVVDTQYF | TGTGCCAGCTCAAGACTAGCGGGAGATTATGTGGTAGATACGCAGTATTTT | TRBJ2-3 | - | - | TRBV12-1
CASSLVSGRASSYNEQFF | TGTGCCAGCAGCTTAGTTAGCGGGAGGGCGAGCTCCTACAATGAGCAGTTCTTC | TRBJ2-1 | TRBD2 | - | TRBV7-2
CASSPGLAGELFF | TGCGCCAGCAGCCCTGGTCTGGCCGGGGAGCTGTTTTTT | TRBJ2-2 | - | - | TRBV5-1